This T cell receptor beta chain was identified during a study of identical twins. Germline V gene lookup returns CDR1 SGHRS and CDR2 YFSETQ. The V gene end was trimmed by 4 bases and the J gene end by 5 bases; junction bases not matched to a gene: 11. This CDR3 is built from 16 residues. A single record per CDR3 protein comes from TCRdb applying MiXCR to the 5' RACE reads. Of roughly 570,000 distinct CDR3 sequences listed, 9.6% are singletons. These data were likewise used in another study, on yellow fever vaccine responses in identical twins.

Material: PBMCs. V usage is TRBV5-1 and J usage is TRBJ2-5, with 10 bases identical to TRBD2. The receptor comes from a woman younger than 35 in good health. CDR3 residues: CASSPSPSGREETQYF. CDR3 DNA sequence: TGCGCCAGCAGCCCCAGTCCCAGCGGGAGGGAGGAGACCCAGTACTTC.